The T cell receptor (beta chain) under discussion was sequenced for a study of CD8+CD57+ T cells in acquired aplastic anemia. Across the whole study: CD4+ and CD8+ cells, once sorted, gave DNA averaging roughly 3.2 ug. Study results and limitations: Any difference that existed in CD8+ Simpson's diversity between patients and controls was not significant. Patients and controls shared approximately 28 CD8+ CDR3 sequences.

Germline CDR1 and CDR2: SGHRS and YFSETQ. V shed 4 bases, J shed 5 bases, and the junction held 8 bases outside the gene matches. The CDR3 extends over 17 amino acids. A remark on this clonotype: Antigen unknown.

Using genomic DNA as the template, TCR beta VDJ and CDR3 profiling was carried out. TCRdb itself ran the reads through MiXCR, one entry per CDR3 protein. The sample carries approximately 270,000 distinct CDR3 sequences, around 60% recorded once. The sample comprised sorted CD4+, CD8+, or CD8+CD57+ T cells (not recorded which) from PBMCs. The rearrangement uses TRBV5-1 and TRBJ2-2; 13 bases are shared with TRBD2. The sequence derives from a human donor with severe aplastic anemia or a healthy control (not recorded which). CDR3 in DNA: TGCGCCAGCAGCGGGGAGACTAGCGGGGGGCGAACCGGGGAGCTGTTTTTT. Translating gives CASSGETSGGRTGELFF.